Detailed here is one T cell receptor beta chain. Its antigen remains unknown. Among the 100 to 150 subjects of the validation cohort, separate from the roughly 730-subject first cohort, were the donors. The data were obtained in a study of cytomegalovirus exposure and HLA in healthy donors. Study context: The 95 to 150 validation repertoires, a later analysis reported, used the same platform as the 666 first-cohort repertoires. General observations from the study: The investigators catalogued some 160 TCR beta chains as cytomegalovirus-associated.

The repertoire was sequenced with immunoSEQ multiplex PCR; TCRdb's copy has only in-frame clones and lacks some. The sample consists of tens of thousands of clones, 90% to 95% of them appearing once. Sample: PBMCs. This clonotype was sampled from a woman younger than 35 in good health and CMV-seronegative.

CDR3 in amino acids: CASSPRPYNEQFF. The DNA of the CDR3 is TGTGCCAGCTCACCACGGCCTTACAATGAGCAGTTCTTC. This chain links TRBV18 with TRBJ2-1; D is undetermined. The CDR3 is 13 amino acids. Germline V CDR1 and CDR2: KGHSH, LQKENI. Trimming pared 1 base from V and 4 bases from J, leaving 5 bases between.